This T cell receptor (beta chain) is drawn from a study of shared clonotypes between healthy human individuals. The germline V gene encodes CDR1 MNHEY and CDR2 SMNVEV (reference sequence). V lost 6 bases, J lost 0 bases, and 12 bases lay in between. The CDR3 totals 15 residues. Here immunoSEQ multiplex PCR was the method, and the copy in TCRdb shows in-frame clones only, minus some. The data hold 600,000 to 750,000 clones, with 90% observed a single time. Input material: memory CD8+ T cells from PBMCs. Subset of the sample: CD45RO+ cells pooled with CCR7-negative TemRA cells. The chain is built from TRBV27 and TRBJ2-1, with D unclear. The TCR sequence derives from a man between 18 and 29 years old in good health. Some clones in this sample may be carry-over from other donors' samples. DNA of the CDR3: TGTGCCAGCAGCATCAGCGAGAACTCCTACAATGAGCAGTTCTTC. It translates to CASSISENSYNEQFF.